These T cell receptor beta chains were read from a single sample in a study of T cell responses to AZD1222 COVID-19 vaccine. Sequencing used immunoSEQ multiplex PCR; TCRdb keeps in-frame clones, though not all of them. The table lists around 45,000 clones, about 90% of them singletons. The source material was peripheral blood, sampled 28 days after the second AZD1222 dose. These receptors were taken from an adult who received the AZD1222 COVID-19 vaccine. Both conserved end residues are part of each CDR3. D genes are given only for firm matches.

v_call	cdr3_length	d_call	j_call	cdr3_aa
TRBV29-1	11	.	TRBJ2-7	CSHKAGGEQYF
TRBV12-3/TRBV12-4	13	.	TRBJ2-7	CASSLQGSYEQYF
TRBV6-1	14	.	TRBJ1-3	CASSNIETGNTIYF
TRBV4-3	18	TRBD2	TRBJ2-7	CASSPSSPSASGRHEQYF
TRBV7-2	15	.	TRBJ2-5	CASSLASTVQETQYF
TRBV7-2	14	TRBD1	TRBJ2-5	CASSFDRGQETQYF
TRBV4-2	16	TRBD2	TRBJ2-1	CASSQDTTSGGDEQFF
TRBV30	15	.	TRBJ1-1	CAWSWRATVNTEAFF
TRBV6-6	16	.	TRBJ2-7	CASSYIPIGGGGEQYF
TRBV12-3/TRBV12-4	13	TRBD1	TRBJ1-2	CASSHRGGYGYTF
TRBV9	14	.	TRBJ2-2	CASSVAADTGELFF
TRBV28	12	.	TRBJ1-4	CACASQNEKLFF
TRBV21-1	15	.	TRBJ1-2	CASSSPGQGLYGYTF
TRBV6-1	15	.	TRBJ1-5	CASSESGQSFQPQHF
TRBV7-2	14	TRBD2	TRBJ2-1	CASSLASGAHEQFF
TRBV19	13	.	TRBJ2-1	CASSKAEYNEQFF
TRBV6-5	13	TRBD1	TRBJ1-5	CASSDRGLQPQHF
TRBV11-2	17	TRBD2	TRBJ2-1	CASSLGTSGGRYNEQFF
TRBV5-1	16	TRBD1	TRBJ2-1	CASSGSTGGSYNEQFF
TRBV6-4	14	TRBD1	TRBJ2-7	CASSETGAAHEQYF
TRBV5-1	15	TRBD1	TRBJ2-2	CASASRTGGSGELFF
TRBV19	15	.	TRBJ1-4	CASTGPGGFNEKLFF
TRBV7-9	15	.	TRBJ2-7	CASSSGTVAGLEQYF
TRBV5-6	14	.	TRBJ1-6	CASSPVGLNSPLHF
TRBV19	14	TRBD1	TRBJ2-5	CASNDRGVQETQYF
TRBV11-2	13	.	TRBJ1-2	CASSLRGADGYTF
TRBV6-2/TRBV6-3	16	.	TRBJ2-7	CASSYSRDFSTYEQYF
TRBV4-3	14	.	TRBJ2-7	CASSQTGAFGEQYF
TRBV19	16	TRBD1	TRBJ1-5	CASSIDGTGGGQPQHF
TRBV4-2	12	.	TRBJ1-2	CASSQDDYGYTF
TRBV5-1	12	.	TRBJ1-1	CASSLSNTEAFF
TRBV6-1	14	.	TRBJ2-7	CASSDAGQIYGQYF
TRBV29-1	12	.	TRBJ1-2	CSGRKEGSGYTF
TRBV12-1	15	.	TRBJ1-5	CASSFDRTVNQPQHF
TRBV4-2	14	.	TRBJ2-5	CASSLRATEETQYF
TRBV7-8	11	.	TRBJ2-5	CASSLKETQYF
TRBV11-2	16	TRBD1	TRBJ2-3	CASSYGQGRFADTQYF
TRBV6-1	15	.	TRBJ2-5	CASSEAPGTQETQYF
TRBV5-6	17	TRBD1	TRBJ1-5	CASSLGQGKISNQPQHF
TRBV6-2/TRBV6-3	14	.	TRBJ2-5	CASSFPTNQETQYF
TRBV10-1	13	.	TRBJ1-2	CASNQGFGYGYTF
TRBV19	15	TRBD2	TRBJ2-7	CASSIESGGAYEQYF
TRBV15	17	TRBD1	TRBJ2-7	CATSRGLPGQDSYEQYF
TRBV7-9	17	TRBD1	TRBJ2-7	CASTAGTGALSSYEQYF
TRBV6-5	15	TRBD1	TRBJ1-3	CASIGQAFSGNTIYF
TRBV27	15	.	TRBJ1-2	CASSLTGGGGYGYTF
TRBV11-2	14	.	TRBJ2-1	CASSGLTGINEQFF
TRBV4-3	15	.	TRBJ2-3	CASSQEAYAADTQYF
TRBV6-1	15	.	TRBJ1-2	CASSEGGTAIYGYTF
TRBV1	11	.	TRBJ1-1	CTTGAPGEAFF
TRBV6-5	14	.	TRBJ1-5	CASSGAQNNQPQHF
TRBV19	13	TRBD1	TRBJ1-6	CATGTGKNSPLHF
TRBV27	17	.	TRBJ1-5	CASSDQTSLYSNQPQHF